The source of this TCR beta chain is a study of CD8+ T cells in alopecia areata. Reverse transcribed after extraction, RNA yielded cDNA as the sequencing template. The method was immunoSEQ multiplex PCR; TCRdb's version includes in-frame clones alone and lacks a portion of them. Altogether 130,000 to 150,000 clones are present, about 47% being singletons, with the ten largest covering approximately 0.99%. After removal of 6 bases from V and 2 bases from J, the junction contained 7 bases not matched to a gene. Germline loops: CDR1 MDHEN, CDR2 SYDVKM. This CDR3 spans 14 amino acids. This clone was seen a few times. Other DNA sequences in the same sample also yield this CDR3.

This receptor was identified in a human donor with alopecia areata. The chain combines TRBV28 with TRBJ2-7; 7 positions match TRBD1. Here the sequenced sample was CD4+ T cells sorted from blood, taken at week 0. CDR3: CASSLGQGAYEQYF. The CDR3 DNA follows: TGTGCCAGCAGCCTGGGTCAGGGGGCCTACGAGCAGTACTTC.